The clone carrying this T cell receptor (beta chain) occurred a few times. Its antigen is undetermined. These data are taken from a study of CD8 T cells in ankylosing spondylitis. Regarding the study as a whole: Ankylosing spondylitis blood appeared to carry a characteristic TCR beta motif of roughly eight highly homologous variants. As reported, disease-linked clones showed significant enrichment in matched ankylosing spondylitis synovial fluid. Relatively scarce in peripheral blood, disease-linked clones were CD8+. Certain motif variants had earlier been reported in reactive arthritis synovial fluid and blood.

This CDR3 has 13 amino acids. Trimming cost V 4 bases and J 3 bases; bases outside gene matches: 2. Quantitative 5'-RACE was performed with molecular barcodes, and it yielded the TCR beta libraries. TCRdb reprocessed the 5' RACE reads via MiXCR and lists one record per CDR3 protein. The repertoire holds some 800,000 distinct CDR3 sequences, approximately 12% seen once, with approximately 0.5% in the top ten. The rearrangement links TRBV12-3 or TRBV12-4 to TRBJ2-7; TRBD1 matches at 8 bases. Source material: blood, either unsorted or a sorted T cell fraction (not recorded which). The origin of this receptor is a male donor with ankylosing spondylitis. The CDR3 sequence is CASSWDRNYEQYF. The CDR3 DNA reads as TGTGCCAGCAGTTGGGACAGGAACTACGAGCAGTACTTC.